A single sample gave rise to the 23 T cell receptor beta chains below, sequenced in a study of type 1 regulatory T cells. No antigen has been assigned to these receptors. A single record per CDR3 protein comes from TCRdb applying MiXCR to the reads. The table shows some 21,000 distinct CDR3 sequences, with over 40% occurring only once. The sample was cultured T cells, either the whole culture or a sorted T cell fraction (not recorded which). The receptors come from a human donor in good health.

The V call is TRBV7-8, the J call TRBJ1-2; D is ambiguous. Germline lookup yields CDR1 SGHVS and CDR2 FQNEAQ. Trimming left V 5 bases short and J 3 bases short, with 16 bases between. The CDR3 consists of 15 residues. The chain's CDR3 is CASSQRVVTDYGYTF. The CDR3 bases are TGTGCCAGCAGCCAGAGGGTTGTGACGGACTATGGCTACACCTTC. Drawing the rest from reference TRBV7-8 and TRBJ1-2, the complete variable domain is GAGVSQSPRYKVAKRGQDVALRCDPISGHVSLFWYQQALGQGPEFLTYFQNEAQLDKSGLPSDRFFAERPEGSVSTLKIQRTQQEDSAVYLCASSQRVVTDYGYTFGSGTRLTVV.

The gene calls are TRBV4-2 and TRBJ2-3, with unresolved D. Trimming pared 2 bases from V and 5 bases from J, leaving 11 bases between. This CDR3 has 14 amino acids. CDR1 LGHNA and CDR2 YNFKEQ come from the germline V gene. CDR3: CASSQPFPGDTQYF. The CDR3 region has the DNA TGTGCCAGCAGCCAACCGTTCCCCGGAGATACGCAGTATTTT.

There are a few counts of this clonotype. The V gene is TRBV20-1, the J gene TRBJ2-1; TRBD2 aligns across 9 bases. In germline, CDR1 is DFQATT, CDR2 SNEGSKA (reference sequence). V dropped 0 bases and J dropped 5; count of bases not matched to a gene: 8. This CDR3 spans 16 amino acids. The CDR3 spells CSARDRASGEHNEQFF. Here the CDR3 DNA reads TGCAGTGCTAGAGATCGGGCTAGCGGGGAACACAATGAGCAGTTCTTC.

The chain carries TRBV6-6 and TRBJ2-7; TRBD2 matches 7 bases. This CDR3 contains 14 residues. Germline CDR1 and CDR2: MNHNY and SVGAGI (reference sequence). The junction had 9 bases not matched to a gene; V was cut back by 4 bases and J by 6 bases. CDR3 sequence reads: CASSFGGEGAEQYF. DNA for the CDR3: TGTGCCAGCAGTTTCGGCGGGGAGGGCGCCGAGCAGTACTTC.

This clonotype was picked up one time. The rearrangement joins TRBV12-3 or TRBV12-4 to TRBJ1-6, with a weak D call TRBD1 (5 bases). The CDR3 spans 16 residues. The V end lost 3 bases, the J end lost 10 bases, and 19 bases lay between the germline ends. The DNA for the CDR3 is TGTGCCAGCAGTTTGGGGCGGCGGAATACCGAGTCACCCCTCCACTTT. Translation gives CASSLGRRNTESPLHF.

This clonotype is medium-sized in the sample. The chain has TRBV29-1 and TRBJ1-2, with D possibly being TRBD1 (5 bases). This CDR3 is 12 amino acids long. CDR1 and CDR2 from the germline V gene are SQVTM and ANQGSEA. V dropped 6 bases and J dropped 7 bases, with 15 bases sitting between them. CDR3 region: CSVVTSGSGYTF. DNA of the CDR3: TGCAGCGTCGTCACTTCAGGGAGTGGCTACACCTTC.

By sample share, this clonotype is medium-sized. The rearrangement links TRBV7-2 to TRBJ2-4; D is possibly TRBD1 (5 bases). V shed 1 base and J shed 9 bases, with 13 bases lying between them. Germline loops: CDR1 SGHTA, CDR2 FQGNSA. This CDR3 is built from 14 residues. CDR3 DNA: TGTGCCAGCAGCTTAGTAAGGGGAATCGGCATTCAGTACTTC. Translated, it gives CASSLVRGIGIQYF.

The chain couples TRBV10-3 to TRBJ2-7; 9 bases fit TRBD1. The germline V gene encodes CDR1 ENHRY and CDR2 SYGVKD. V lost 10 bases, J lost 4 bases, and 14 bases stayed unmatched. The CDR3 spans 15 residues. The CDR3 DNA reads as TGTGCCACCGAGCTCCCGGGACAGGGTCTTTACGAGCAGTACTTC. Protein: CATELPGQGLYEQYF.

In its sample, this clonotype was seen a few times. In DNA, the CDR3 is TGTGCCATCAGTGAGTCGGTGGGGACAGATACGCAGTATTTT. This gives the protein CAISESVGTDTQYF. The V and J genes are TRBV10-3 and TRBJ2-3; D ambiguous. V lost 0 bases to trimming and J lost 3 bases, with 7 bases between them. CDR1 is ENHRY, CDR2 SYGVKD, per germline. The CDR3 totals 14 residues.

The CDR3 is CAISDFRGKDNEQFF. CDR3 coding DNA: TGTGCCATCAGTGACTTCCGGGGGAAAGACAATGAGCAGTTCTTC. The rearrangement joins TRBV10-3 to TRBJ2-1; TRBD2 might be the D (6 bases). Trimming removed 3 bases from V and 5 bases from J, with 14 bases in between. The length of the CDR3 is 15 residues. Germline V lookup: CDR1 ENHRY, CDR2 SYGVKD.

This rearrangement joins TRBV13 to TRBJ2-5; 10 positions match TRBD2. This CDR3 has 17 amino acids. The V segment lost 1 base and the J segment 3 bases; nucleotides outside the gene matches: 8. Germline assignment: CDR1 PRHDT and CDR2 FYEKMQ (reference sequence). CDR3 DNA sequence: TGTGCCAGCAGCTTAGTCCCCAGCGGGGGGGTTAAAGAGACCCAGTACTTC. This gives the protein CASSLVPSGGVKETQYF.

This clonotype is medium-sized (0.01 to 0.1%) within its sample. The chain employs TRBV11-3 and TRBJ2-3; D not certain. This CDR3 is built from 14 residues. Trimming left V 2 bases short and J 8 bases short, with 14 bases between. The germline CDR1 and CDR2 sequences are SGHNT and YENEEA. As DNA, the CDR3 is TGTGCCAGCAGCTTAACGGCTTCGACGGGTACGCAGTATTTT. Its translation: CASSLTASTGTQYF.

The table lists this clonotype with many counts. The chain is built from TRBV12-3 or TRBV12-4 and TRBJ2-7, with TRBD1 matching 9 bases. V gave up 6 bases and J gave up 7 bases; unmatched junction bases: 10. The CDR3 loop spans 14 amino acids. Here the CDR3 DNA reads TGTGCCAGCAGCCCGGTACAGGGGGCTCGGGAGCAGTACTTC. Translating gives CASSPVQGAREQYF.

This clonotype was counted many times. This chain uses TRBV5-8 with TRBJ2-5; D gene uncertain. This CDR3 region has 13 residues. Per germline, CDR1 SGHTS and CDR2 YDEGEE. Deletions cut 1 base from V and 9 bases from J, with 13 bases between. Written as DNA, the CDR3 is TGTGCCAGCAGCTTGTTCGATAGTGGGGCCCAGTACTTC. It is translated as CASSLFDSGAQYF. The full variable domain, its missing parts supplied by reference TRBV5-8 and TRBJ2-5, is EAGVTQSPTHLIKTRGQQATLRCSPISGHTSVYWYQQALGLGLQFLLWYDEGEERNRGNFPPRFSGRQFPNYSSELNVNALELEDSALYLCASSLFDSGAQYFGPGTRLLVL.

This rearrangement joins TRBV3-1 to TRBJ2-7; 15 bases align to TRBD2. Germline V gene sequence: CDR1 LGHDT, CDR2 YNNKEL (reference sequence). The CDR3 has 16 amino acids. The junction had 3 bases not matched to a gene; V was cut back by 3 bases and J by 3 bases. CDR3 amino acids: CASSQPGLAGGYEQYF. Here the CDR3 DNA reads TGTGCCAGCAGCCAGCCGGGACTAGCGGGGGGCTACGAGCAGTACTTC.

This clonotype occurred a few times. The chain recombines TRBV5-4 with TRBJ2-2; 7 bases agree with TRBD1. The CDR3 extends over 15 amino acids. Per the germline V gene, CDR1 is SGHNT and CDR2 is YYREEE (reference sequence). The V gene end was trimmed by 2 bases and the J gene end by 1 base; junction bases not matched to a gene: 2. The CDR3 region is CASSFGTVNTGELFF. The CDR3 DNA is TGTGCCAGCAGCTTTGGGACAGTGAACACCGGGGAGCTGTTTTTT. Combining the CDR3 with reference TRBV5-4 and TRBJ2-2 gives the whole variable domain ETGVTQSPTHLIKTRGQQVTLRCSSQSGHNTVSWYQQALGQGPQFIFQYYREEENGRGNFPPRFSGLQFPNYSSELNVNALELDDSALYLCASSFGTVNTGELFFGEGSRLTVL.

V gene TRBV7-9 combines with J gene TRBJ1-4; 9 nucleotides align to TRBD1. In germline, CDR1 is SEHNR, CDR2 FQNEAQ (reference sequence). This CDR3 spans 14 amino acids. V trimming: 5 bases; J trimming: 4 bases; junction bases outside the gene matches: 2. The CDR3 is CASSPTGGNEKLFF. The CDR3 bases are TGTGCCAGCAGCCCGACAGGGGGTAATGAAAAACTGTTTTTT.

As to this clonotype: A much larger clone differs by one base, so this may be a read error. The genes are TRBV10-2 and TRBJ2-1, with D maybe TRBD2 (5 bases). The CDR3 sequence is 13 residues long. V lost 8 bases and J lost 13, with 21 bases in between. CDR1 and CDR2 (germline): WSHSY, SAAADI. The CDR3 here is CASQRSGTETQFF. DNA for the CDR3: TGCGCCAGCCAGCGGAGCGGTACGGAGACCCAGTTCTTC.

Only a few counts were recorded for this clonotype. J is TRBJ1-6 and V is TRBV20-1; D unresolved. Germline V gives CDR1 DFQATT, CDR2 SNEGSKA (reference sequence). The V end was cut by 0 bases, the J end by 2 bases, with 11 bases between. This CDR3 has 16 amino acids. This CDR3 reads CSARDPQRAYNSPLHF. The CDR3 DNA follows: TGCAGTGCTAGAGATCCCCAAAGGGCCTATAATTCACCCCTCCACTTT.

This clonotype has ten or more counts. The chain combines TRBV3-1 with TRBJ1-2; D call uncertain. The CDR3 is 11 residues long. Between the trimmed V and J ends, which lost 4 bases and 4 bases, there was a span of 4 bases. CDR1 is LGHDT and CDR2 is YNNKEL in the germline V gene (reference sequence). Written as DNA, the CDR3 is TGTGCCAGCAGCCGAGGCTATGGCTACACCTTC. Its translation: CASSRGYGYTF. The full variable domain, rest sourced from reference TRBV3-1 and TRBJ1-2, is DTAVSQTPKYLVTQMGNDKSIKCEQNLGHDTMYWYKQDSKKFLKIMFSYNNKELIINETVPNRFSPKSPDKAHLNLHINSLELGDSAVYFCASSRGYGYTFGSGTRLTVV.

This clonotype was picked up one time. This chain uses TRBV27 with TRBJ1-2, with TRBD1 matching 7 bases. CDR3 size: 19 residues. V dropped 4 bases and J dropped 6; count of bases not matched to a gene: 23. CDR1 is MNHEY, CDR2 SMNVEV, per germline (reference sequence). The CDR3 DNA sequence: TGTGCCAGCAGTTCCCAGTGGGGGGGCGAACAGGGGAAAGTCCATGGCTACACCTTC. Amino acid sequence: CASSSQWGGEQGKVHGYTF.

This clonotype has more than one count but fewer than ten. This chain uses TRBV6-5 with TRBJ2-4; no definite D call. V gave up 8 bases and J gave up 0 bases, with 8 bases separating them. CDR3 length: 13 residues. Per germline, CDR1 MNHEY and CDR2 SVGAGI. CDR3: CASRTPAKNIQYF. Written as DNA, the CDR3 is TGTGCCAGCCGGACGCCAGCCAAAAACATTCAGTACTTC.

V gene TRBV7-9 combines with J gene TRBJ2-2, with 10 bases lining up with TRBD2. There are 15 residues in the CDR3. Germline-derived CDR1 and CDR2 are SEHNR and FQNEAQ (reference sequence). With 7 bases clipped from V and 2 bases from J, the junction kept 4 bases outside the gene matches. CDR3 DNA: TGTGCCAGCACTGGGACTAGCGTTAACACCGGGGAGCTGTTTTTT. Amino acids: CASTGTSVNTGELFF. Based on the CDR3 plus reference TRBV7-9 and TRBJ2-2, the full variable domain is DTGVSQNPRHKITKRGQNVTFRCDPISEHNRLYWYRQTLGQGPEFLTYFQNEAQLEKSRLLSDRFSAERPKGSFSTLEIQRTEQGDSAMYLCASTGTSVNTGELFFGEGSRLTVL.